This TCR beta chain was sequenced in a study of patients and donors after allogeneic stem cell transplantation (dated by TCRdb to about 2020). Receptor libraries were prepared by RT-PCR. The listed sequencing device is NextSeq 550. The raw public reads went through TCRdb reprocessing: fastp at Q25, MiXCR clone calling, in-frame beta chains kept. Entries are consolidated by CDR3 protein sequence, retaining the most common genes and DNA. This sample gives roughly 140,000 distinct CDR3 sequences in total; 37% of them show up just once. The top ten constitute about 50% of the sample. About this clonotype itself: This clone's antigen is unknown. Base qualities are not at hand, and no much larger clone is one base apart.

The CDR3 holds 16 amino acids from the cysteine to the phenylalanine. Just CDR3 DNA is preserved here, 48 bases in frame from base 1. Per the germline V gene, SGHTS is the CDR1 and YDEGEE is the CDR2. Deletion took 2 bases off V and 5 bases off J, with a span of 17 bases between the germline ends. What was sequenced was blood, either unsorted or a sorted T cell fraction (not recorded which). The source is a human donor who was either an allogeneic HSCT recipient or a stem cell or donor lymphocyte infusion donor (not recorded which). It is not recorded whose cells these are; they may come from a transplant donor. Recombination connected TRBV5-8 to TRBJ1-5, and perhaps TRBD1 as D gene, on 5 matching bases. The CDR3 region: CASSLHRGTGDQPQHF. The nucleotides are TGTGCCAGCAGCTTACACCGCGGGACGGGTGATCAGCCCCAGCATTTT.